Detailed here is one T cell receptor beta chain. The antigen it binds to is not known. No per-base quality is available; no much larger clone lies one base away. The sample is drawn from a study of blood T cell repertoires in COVID-19 (dated by TCRdb to between 2020 and 2021). For context, the study as a whole: Samples from collaborators originated in the United States, Italy and Spain and spanned both the acute and convalescent phases of COVID-19. HLA class I and class II types, where available, came from metadata supplied by the sample provider rather than from assay-based typing. The repertoires were released in a freely available public database meant as a resource for research on the immune response to SARS-CoV-2. Deeply sampled blood TCRbeta repertoires from subjects exposed to, actively infected with, or recovered from COVID-19 were included in the dataset. The material from the prospective study consisted of cDNA or gDNA derived from T cells, B-cell-depleted T cells, or PBMCs. The sample metadata nearly always contained a de-identified subject ID, COVID-19 status, age in years and sex. The samples were drawn from the first 160 participants of the ongoing ImmuneRACE study and from over 950 subjects provided by 6 global collaborators. Overall study results and their limits: The amount of clinical and demographic metadata varied by source and participant and was provided uncurated.

The immunoSEQ Assay, a bias-controlled multiplex PCR, was used to amplify TCRbeta CDR3 regions from genomic DNA. The study's processing was this. The number of nucleated cells in each sample was estimated by amplification of reference gene primers within the assay. To quantify the absolute abundance of each unique TCRbeta CDR3 rearrangement, sequence reads were collapsed and filtered. For each sample, productive Simpson clonality was calculated by taking the square root of Simpson's diversity index across productive rearrangements. TCRdb carries this immuneACCESS record with in-frame sequences only. Its versions omit some clonotypes, under half of them owing to an unresolved V gene in the studies checked, with the rest unexplained. Clone size and V and J calls were adopted from that table, with D and trimming inferred from the DNA. The sample data list 250,000 to 300,000 clones, and about 90% of these were observed just once. About 11% of the sample is held by the ten biggest clonotypes.

The germline V end is reduced by 8 bases and the J end by 2 bases; junction bases left unmatched: 3. CDR1 ENHRY and CDR2 SYGVKD were looked up in the germline V gene. The CDR3 holds 15 amino acids from the cysteine to the phenylalanine. Solely the CDR3 DNA is kept, with 45 bases framed from the first base. In Seattle, one collaborating source enrolled patients while the infection was active and tracked those patients longitudinally over the course of disease. Collaborating institutions collected whole blood in K2EDTA tubes following their own protocols. Collaborator samples were shipped for TCRbeta analysis as frozen whole blood, isolated PBMCs, or DNA extracted from either sample type.

The chain is assembled from TRBV10-3 and TRBJ2-7; 16 junctional bases match TRBD2. Material: peripheral blood. This TCR was sampled from a woman aged 25 to 39 with COVID-19, enrolled during active disease. The CDR3 region: CAIGGLAGGAYEQYF. The bases read TGTGCCATCGGGGGACTAGCGGGAGGGGCCTACGAGCAGTACTTC.